Given below is one T cell receptor (beta chain) in context. What it binds is unknown. The sample is drawn from a study of T cells in localized non-small cell lung cancer. Per the germline V gene, CDR1 is LNHNV and CDR2 is YYDKDF (reference sequence). The CDR3 spans 18 residues. The trim removed 5 bases at V and 1 base at J, leaving 10 bases unmatched. The assay was immunoSEQ multiplex PCR, and TCRdb's table has in-frame clones only and misses some. Of around 41,000 clones in the sample, approximately 83% were seen once. Findings and limits, study-wide: The greatest T cell clonality was found in uninvolved adjacent lung (higher than in tumor). Appearances in adjacent lung were noted for a median roughly 50 of the top 100 tumor clones.

The sample here was peripheral blood, taken before any cancer treatment. This chain joins TRBV15 and TRBJ2-3, with 12 bases that match TRBD2. The receptor's source is a man between 40 and 70 years old with stage I lung adenocarcinoma. CDR3 DNA: TGTGCCACCAGCCCAATTCGGACTAGCGGGAAAGGCACAGATACGCAGTATTTT. Its translation is CATSPIRTSGKGTDTQYF. Complete variable domain (other parts from reference TRBV15 and TRBJ2-3): DAMVIQNPRYQVTQFGKPVTLSCSQTLNHNVMYWYQQKSSQAPKLLFHYYDKDFNNEADTPDNFQSRRPNTSFCFLDIRSPGLGDTAMYLCATSPIRTSGKGTDTQYFGPGTRLTVL.